Listed below are T cell receptor beta chains from one sample, sequenced in a study of CD4 T cells in relation to SARS-CoV-2 and coronaviruses. The method was immunoSEQ multiplex PCR; TCRdb's version includes in-frame clones alone and lacks a portion of them. The sample has 16,000 or so clones, around 78% seen once; the top ten hold roughly a sixth. Which antigens these TCRs recognize remains unknown. Specimen: CD4+ T cells from PBMCs, cultured in vitro. Receptors were obtained from a human donor in good health. Both conserved end residues are part of each CDR3. Each record gives: clone size, D gene, J gene, V gene, CDR3 protein, CDR3 DNA. A D gene is named only where the DNA matches it firmly. The size of a clone is reported for some rows only, either as once, few or many, or as a class for expanded clones.

>few|TRBD1|TRBJ1-5|TRBV12-5
CASGSEGTGRNQPQHF
TGTGCTAGTGGTTCAGAGGGGACAGGGAGAAATCAGCCCCAGCATTTT
>.|.|TRBJ2-5|TRBV25-1
CASSDKETQYF
TGTGCCAGCAGTGACAAGGAGACCCAGTACTTC
>.|TRBD1|TRBJ1-1|TRBV18
CASSPGTGIMAEAFF
TGTGCCAGCTCACCCGGGACAGGGATAATGGCTGAAGCTTTCTTT
>few|TRBD2|TRBJ2-5|TRBV27
CASSRLAGGQETQYF
TGTGCCAGCAGTCGACTAGCGGGAGGCCAAGAGACCCAGTACTTC
>.|.|TRBJ2-5|TRBV2
CASTRSGWETQYF
TGTGCCAGCACAAGGTCGGGCTGGGAGACCCAGTACTTC
>.|.|TRBJ2-7|TRBV3-1/TRBV3-2
CASSQAYPTSGWSYEQYF
TGTGCCAGCAGCCAAGCATATCCCACTAGTGGCTGGTCCTACGAGCAGTACTTC
>few|.|TRBJ1-5|TRBV6-5
CASSSGVDQPQHF
TGTGCCAGCAGTTCAGGGGTAGATCAGCCCCAGCATTTT
>.|.|TRBJ2-7|TRBV27
CASSHLDSYEQYF
TGTGCCAGCAGCCATTTAGACAGCTACGAGCAGTACTTC
>.|TRBD1|TRBJ2-5|TRBV6-1
CASSEASGGSETQYF
TGTGCCAGCAGTGAAGCTTCAGGGGGATCAGAGACCCAGTACTTC
>few|.|TRBJ2-1|TRBV27
CASRGPYNEQFF
TGTGCCAGCAGGGGGCCCTACAATGAGCAGTTCTTC
>.|TRBD1|TRBJ1-2|TRBV24-1
CATSAADREGGYTF
TGTGCCACCAGTGCCGCGGACAGGGAGGGTGGCTACACCTTC
>.|TRBD2|TRBJ2-3|TRBV30
CAWNAGGSTDTQYF
TGTGCCTGGAATGCGGGAGGGTCGACAGATACGCAGTATTTT
>.|.|TRBJ2-1|TRBV6-2/TRBV6-3
CASSSGQVGLNEQFF
TGTGCCAGCAGCTCCGGGCAGGTGGGTCTCAATGAGCAGTTCTTC
>few|TRBD1|TRBJ1-1|TRBV2
CASNRDSGTEAFF
TGTGCCAGCAACCGGGACAGTGGCACTGAAGCTTTCTTT
>.|TRBD2|TRBJ2-2|TRBV10-3
CAIRTTRLAGGPVTGELFF
TGTGCCATCAGGACGACGAGACTAGCGGGAGGGCCTGTCACCGGGGAGCTGTTTTTT
>.|.|TRBJ2-2|TRBV6-5
CASRGVTGELFF
TGTGCCAGCAGAGGGGTCACCGGGGAGCTGTTTTTT
>.|.|TRBJ1-1|TRBV12-3/TRBV12-4
CASRPVPNTEAFF
TGTGCCAGCAGACCCGTACCGAACACTGAAGCTTTCTTT
>few|TRBD2|TRBJ2-2|TRBV3-1/TRBV3-2
CASSYSGTLAGELFF
TGTGCCAGTTCATATAGCGGGACCCTCGCCGGGGAGCTGTTTTTT
>.|TRBD1|TRBJ1-5|TRBV19
CASMGQGEFNQPQHF
TGTGCCAGTATGGGACAGGGGGAATTCAATCAGCCCCAGCATTTT
>.|.|TRBJ1-4|TRBV28
CASSLFREKLFF
TGTGCCAGCAGTTTATTCCGTGAAAAACTGTTTTTT
>.|.|TRBJ2-2|TRBV5-1
CASSFRDTNTGELFF
TGCGCCAGCAGCTTTCGGGACACGAACACCGGGGAGCTGTTTTTT
>.|TRBD1|TRBJ1-6|TRBV7-8
CASSSTGDNSPLHF
TGTGCCAGCAGCTCTACAGGGGACAATTCACCCCTCCACTTT
>.|.|TRBJ2-7|TRBV7-2
CASSSRDLTPLSEQYF
TGTGCCAGCAGTTCGAGGGACCTCACCCCCCTCTCCGAGCAGTACTTC
>once|TRBD2|TRBJ2-5|TRBV5-8
CASLRSRGRGETQYF
TGTGCCAGCCTCCGATCTCGAGGGAGGGGAGAGACCCAGTACTTC
>.|.|TRBJ1-4|TRBV4-1
CASSQAGPPEKLFF
TGCGCCAGCAGCCAAGCGGGACCCCCTGAAAAACTGTTTTTT
>.|TRBD1|TRBJ2-5|TRBV5-1
CATRGQGNIKETQYF
TGCGCCACCAGAGGACAGGGGAACATTAAAGAGACCCAGTACTTC
>.|TRBD1|TRBJ1-6|TRBV30
CAWSPGQMNSPLHF
TGTGCCTGGAGTCCGGGACAGATGAATTCACCCCTCCACTTT
>.|TRBD1|TRBJ1-4|TRBV18
CASSPGQGEKLFF
TGTGCCAGCTCACCGGGACAGGGTGAAAAACTGTTTTTT
>.|.|TRBJ2-5|TRBV5-1
CASSLPVGAETQYF
TGCGCCAGCAGCTTACCAGTGGGGGCAGAGACCCAGTACTTC
>.|.|TRBJ2-1|TRBV10-3
CAISTRGKGGDNEQFF
TGTGCCATCTCAACAAGGGGAAAGGGGGGGGACAATGAGCAGTTCTTC
>.|.|TRBJ1-4|TRBV7-2
CASSLGSGGSEKLFF
TGTGCCAGCAGCTTAGGGTCTGGGGGCTCTGAAAAACTGTTTTTT
>once|TRBD1|TRBJ1-3|TRBV2
CASSKDRENTIYF
TGTGCCAGCAGCAAGGACAGGGAGAACACCATATATTTT
>few|.|TRBJ2-3|TRBV2
CASSEQGVTDTQYF
TGTGCCAGCAGTGAGCAGGGTGTAACAGATACGCAGTATTTT
>once|.|TRBJ1-2|TRBV18
CASSPNPGLYGYTF
TGTGCCAGCTCACCCAATCCAGGGCTGTATGGCTACACCTTC
>few|.|TRBJ2-7|TRBV14
CASSHRGLSYEQYF
TGTGCCAGCAGCCATAGGGGACTCTCCTACGAGCAGTACTTC
>.|TRBD1|TRBJ2-5|TRBV6-1
CASSDQGQGRGETQYF
TGTGCCAGCAGTGACCAGGGACAGGGGCGGGGAGAGACCCAGTACTTC
>.|.|TRBJ2-7|TRBV19
CASRSGYEQYF
TGTGCCAGCAGATCAGGGTACGAGCAGTACTTC
>.|.|TRBJ2-1|TRBV11-3
CASSLGTRSYNEQFF
TGTGCCAGCAGCCTCGGGACACGTTCCTACAATGAGCAGTTCTTC
>.|.|TRBJ1-2|TRBV28
CATGMRSGYTF
TGTGCCACCGGGATGAGAAGTGGCTACACCTTC
>once|.|TRBJ2-1|TRBV10-3
CAISAADPLESLFF
TGTGCCATCAGTGCGGCAGACCCCTTAGAAAGTCTGTTCTTC
>.|.|TRBJ1-4|TRBV28
CASSLLVNEKLFF
TGTGCCAGCAGTTTACTTGTTAATGAAAAACTGTTTTTT
>.|TRBD2|TRBJ2-7|TRBV10-1
CASSGGTSGNYEQYF
TGCGCCAGCAGTGGAGGGACTAGCGGGAATTACGAGCAGTACTTC
>.|TRBD1|TRBJ1-4|TRBV11-2
CASSLQQGGEKLFF
TGTGCCAGCAGCTTACAACAGGGGGGTGAAAAACTGTTTTTT
>.|.|TRBJ2-7|TRBV7-8
CASSPRAYEQYF
TGTGCCAGCAGCCCCAGGGCCTACGAGCAGTACTTC
>.|.|TRBJ2-5|TRBV18
CASSPGKQETQYF
TGTGCCAGCTCGCCAGGAAAACAAGAGACCCAGTACTTC
>.|TRBD1|TRBJ1-6|TRBV2
CASRTGGSNSPLHF
TGTGCCAGCAGGACAGGGGGCTCTAATTCACCCCTCCACTTT
>few|.|TRBJ2-6|TRBV7-3
CASSPSASSGANVLTF
TGTGCCAGCAGCCCCAGCGCTAGCTCTGGGGCCAACGTCCTGACTTTC
>.|.|TRBJ2-7|TRBV2
CASSSITPYEQYF
TGTGCCAGCAGTTCAATAACGCCCTACGAGCAGTACTTC